The 18 T cell receptor beta chains given below trace back to one sample, sequenced in a study of cytomegalovirus exposure and HLA in healthy donors. The study ran its PCR with 60 Vbeta and 13 Jbeta primers. Sequencing used immunoSEQ multiplex PCR; TCRdb keeps in-frame clones, though not all of them. The sample shows some 190,000 clones, 65% to 85% of them seen only once. The specimen was PBMCs. Receptor source: a boy aged 2 to 10 in good health and CMV-seronegative.

V and J are TRBV7-8 and TRBJ2-1, with a weak D call TRBD2 (5 bases). Trimming removed 5 bases at V and 3 bases at J, with 20 bases between. Germline CDR1 SGHVS, CDR2 FQNEAQ. The CDR3 is 17 amino acids. The CDR3 sequence: CASSPRSGAGVYNEQFF. The CDR3 bases are TGTGCCAGCAGCCCCCGGTCGGGCGCGGGCGTCTACAATGAGCAGTTCTTC.

The chain is built from TRBV28 and TRBJ1-4; 7 nucleotides agree with TRBD1. V lost 1 base, J lost 8 bases, and 10 bases stayed unmatched. Germline CDR1 MDHEN, CDR2 SYDVKM. The CDR3 spans 16 residues. CDR3 amino acids: CASSLYPDRAGEKLFF. The CDR3 DNA follows: TGTGCCAGCAGTTTATACCCCGACAGGGCGGGGGAAAAACTGTTTTTT. The full variable domain, completed using reference TRBV28 and TRBJ1-4, is DVKVTQSSRYLVKRTGEKVFLECVQDMDHENMFWYRQDPGLGLRLIYFSYDVKMKEKGDIPEGYSVSREKKERFSLILESASTNQTSMYLCASSLYPDRAGEKLFFGSGTQLSVL.

The chain joins TRBV9 to TRBJ2-3; the D gene is possibly TRBD2 (5 bases). Germline values: CDR1 SGDLS, CDR2 YYNGEE. CDR3 length: 15 amino acids. Trimming removed 0 bases at V and 1 base at J, with 9 bases between. As DNA, the CDR3 is TGTGCCAGCAGCGTAGTCAGCGGACGCACAGATACGCAGTATTTT. It is translated as CASSVVSGRTDTQYF.

The rearrangement joins TRBV18 to TRBJ1-1, with 7 bases aligning to TRBD1. V lost 3 bases to trimming and J lost 6 bases; unmatched junction nucleotides: 1. The CDR3 totals 12 residues. Looked up from germline, CDR1 is KGHSH and CDR2 is LQKENI. CDR3 loop: CASSPGTAEAFF. CDR3 sequence (DNA): TGTGCCAGCTCACCCGGGACAGCTGAAGCTTTCTTT.

This chain links TRBV7-8 with TRBJ2-1, with 9 bases lining up with TRBD2. There are 16 residues in the CDR3. V was clipped by 3 bases and J by 2 bases; unmatched bases: 5. CDR1 is SGHVS and CDR2 is FQNEAQ in the germline V gene. In DNA, the CDR3 is TGTGCCAGCAGCTTTTCGGTAGCGGGGGCCTACAATGAGCAGTTCTTC. Residues: CASSFSVAGAYNEQFF.

The chain is built from TRBV30 and TRBJ2-2; no firm D call. In germline, CDR1 is GTSNPN, CDR2 SVGIG (reference sequence). The V end lost 0 bases, the J end lost 6 bases, and 11 bases lay between the germline ends. The CDR3 contains 14 residues. The CDR3 DNA sequence: TGTGCCTGGAGTGTACTCAAGTCGTCCGGGGAGCTGTTTTTT. Protein: CAWSVLKSSGELFF.

The rearrangement joins TRBV6-6 to TRBJ2-2; perhaps TRBD2 as D (5 bases). With 5 bases removed from V and 4 bases from J, the gap between germline ends came to 8 bases. Germline V gene data show CDR1 as MNHNY and CDR2 as SVGAGI (reference sequence). This CDR3 has 13 residues. The CDR3 protein is CASSLRGTGELFF. In DNA, the CDR3 is TGTGCCAGCAGTCTTCGGGGCACCGGGGAGCTGTTTTTT.

Notes on this clone: One junction end does not reproduce the germline sequence, and a read error may be involved. The V and J genes are TRBV6-6 and TRBJ2-7; weak D call: TRBD2 (5 bases). This CDR3 comprises 12 residues. Germline assignment: CDR1 MNHNY and CDR2 SVGAGI (reference sequence). The CDR3 region is CASRPDSHEQYF. The CDR3 region has the DNA TGTGCCAGCAGGCCGGACTCCCACGAGCAGTACTTC.

The CDR3 DNA is TGTGCCAGAAGCTTGTTCCCTCTACAGGAAACTAATGAAAAACTGTTTTTT. Translation gives CARSLFPLQETNEKLFF. The V gene is TRBV5-3, the J gene TRBJ1-4; D perhaps matches TRBD1 (5 bases). Being an ORF, TRBV5-3 has a function that is uncertain. Trimming took off 1 base at V and 1 base at J, with 14 bases between the two ends. CDR3 length: 17 amino acids.

This chain links TRBV5-1 with TRBJ2-3; 14 nucleotides match TRBD2. CDR3 length: 16 amino acids. V was clipped by 3 bases and J by 0 bases; unmatched bases: 0. Germline V gene data show CDR1 as SGHRS and CDR2 as YFSETQ. The CDR3 nucleotides read TGCGCCAGCAGCTGGACTAGCGGGGGGAGCACAGATACGCAGTATTTT. Encoded protein: CASSWTSGGSTDTQYF.

This clone came up once. This chain links TRBV19 with TRBJ1-2; TRBD1 matches 12 bases. The CDR3 loop spans 18 amino acids. The V gene's germline CDR1 is LNHDA and CDR2 SQIVND (reference sequence). After removal of 7 bases from V and 4 bases from J, the junction contained 16 bases not matched to a gene. The CDR3 DNA is TGTGCCAGTATCGATGTTATGGGGACAGGGGGCTTTTTCTATGGCTACACCTTC. This translates into CASIDVMGTGGFFYGYTF. Looking up the rest from reference TRBV19 and TRBJ1-2 gives the full variable domain: DGGITQSPKYLFRKEGQNVTLSCEQNLNHDAMYWYRQDPGQGLRLIYYSQIVNDFQKGDIAEGYSVSREKKESFPLTVTSAQKNPTAFYLCASIDVMGTGGFFYGYTFGSGTRLTVV.

The chain combines TRBV19 with TRBJ2-5, with 9 bases aligning to TRBD2. Trimming cost V 2 bases and J 2 bases; bases outside gene matches: 18. The CDR3 consists of 20 residues. Germline loops: CDR1 LNHDA, CDR2 SQIVND (reference sequence). The CDR3 is CASSIRAPGGSGSPQETQYF. CDR3 in DNA: TGTGCCAGTAGTATAAGGGCCCCGGGAGGTAGCGGGAGCCCACAAGAGACCCAGTACTTC.

This chain uses TRBV4-3 with TRBJ2-1, with TRBD2 matching 11 bases. J gave up 9 bases and V 0 bases, and 4 bases lay outside the gene matches. CDR1 is LGHNA, CDR2 YSLEER, per germline. This CDR3 has 15 residues. The CDR3 loop reads CASSQDLAGGGEQFF. Here the CDR3 DNA reads TGCGCCAGCAGCCAAGATTTAGCGGGAGGGGGTGAGCAGTTCTTC.

The chain carries TRBV7-9 and TRBJ2-3; D is unresolved. The CDR3 totals 17 residues. Germline loops: CDR1 SEHNR, CDR2 FQNEAQ (reference sequence). Trimming pared 1 base from V and 2 bases from J, leaving 16 bases between. This CDR3 is CASSLVVILGITDTQYF. The CDR3 DNA is TGTGCCAGCAGCTTAGTAGTAATCCTCGGTATCACAGATACGCAGTATTTT.

The chain couples TRBV7-9 to TRBJ2-2; D is unclear. Trimming removed 2 bases from V and 4 bases from J, with 5 bases in between. Germline CDR1 is SEHNR and CDR2 is FQNEAQ (reference sequence). CDR3 length: 13 residues. CDR3 amino acids: CASSLSSTGELFF. The CDR3 bases are TGTGCCAGCAGCTTAAGTAGCACCGGGGAGCTGTTTTTT. Based on the CDR3 plus reference TRBV7-9 and TRBJ2-2, the full variable domain is DTGVSQNPRHKITKRGQNVTFRCDPISEHNRLYWYRQTLGQGPEFLTYFQNEAQLEKSRLLSDRFSAERPKGSFSTLEIQRTEQGDSAMYLCASSLSSTGELFFGEGSRLTVL.

J is TRBJ2-7 and V is TRBV19; TRBD2 matches at 8 bases. The CDR3 loop spans 14 amino acids. Looked up from germline, CDR1 is LNHDA and CDR2 is SQIVND (reference sequence). V was pared by 7 bases and J by 4 bases, with 9 bases of the junction left unmatched. CDR3 coding DNA: TGTGCCAGTAAACCGGCTAGCGGGCCTTACGAGCAGTACTTC. Translated, it gives CASKPASGPYEQYF.

CDR3 in DNA: TGTGCCAGTAGTTCCGGACTAGCGGGGACTTTTGGCACAGATACGCAGTATTTT. This encodes CASSSGLAGTFGTDTQYF. The V and J genes are TRBV19 and TRBJ2-3; 12 bases map to TRBD2. V trimming: 5 bases; J trimming: 1 base; junction bases outside the gene matches: 10. Germline-derived CDR1 and CDR2 are LNHDA and SQIVND (reference sequence). The CDR3 has 18 residues.

The rearrangement links TRBV18 to TRBJ2-5; 7 bases match TRBD2. Trimming took 2 bases from V and 2 from J; bases not matched to a gene: 5. The germline V gene has CDR1 KGHSH and CDR2 LQKENI. The CDR3 totals 15 residues. The CDR3 reads CASSPSPSGQETQYF. In DNA form, the CDR3 reads TGTGCCAGCTCACCATCCCCTAGCGGACAAGAGACCCAGTACTTC.